The next 16 T cell receptor beta chains were all read from a single sample in a study of siplizumab effects on memory and regulatory T cells. Assay used: immunoSEQ multiplex PCR; TCRdb lists only in-frame clones, some missing. The profile covers 90,000 to 120,000 clones, with 94% appearing a single time and approximately 0.58% taken by the ten largest. Sequenced material: Tregs sorted from blood. The receptor source for this set is a human donor in good health.

The chain uses TRBV27 and TRBJ2-1; D uncertain. Deletions cut 7 bases from V and 1 base from J, with 17 bases between. The CDR3 contains 16 residues. In germline, CDR1 is MNHEY, CDR2 SMNVEV (reference sequence). The DNA for the CDR3 is TGTGCCAGCACTTGGGCACTACCTATATCCTACAATGAGCAGTTCTTC. Translated, it gives CASTWALPISYNEQFF.

The rearrangement links TRBV2 to TRBJ2-5, with D perhaps matching TRBD1 (5 bases). The CDR3 runs 12 residues. In germline, CDR1 is SNHLY, CDR2 FYNNEI. Trimming shortened V by 8 bases and J by 5 bases, and 12 bases separated the two germline ends. In DNA form, the CDR3 reads TGTGCCAGCGGGGCCCCCAAGGAGACCCAGTACTTC. This gives the protein CASGAPKETQYF.

The chain has TRBV18 and TRBJ1-1; no definite D call. Germline V gene lookup returns CDR1 KGHSH and CDR2 LQKENI. V lost 2 bases and J lost 8, with 12 bases in between. This CDR3 is 13 amino acids long. CDR3 coding DNA: TGTGCCAGCTCACCAACCCCGGCAACAGAAGCTTTCTTT. Translation gives CASSPTPATEAFF. Variable domain in full (rest from reference TRBV18 and TRBJ1-1): NAGVMQNPRHLVRRRGQEARLRCSPMKGHSHVYWYRQLPEEGLKFMVYLQKENIIDESGMPKERFSAEFPKEGPSILRIQQVVRGDSAAYFCASSPTPATEAFFGQGTRLTVV.

The chain has TRBV28 and TRBJ2-1, with D possibly TRBD1 on 6 matching bases. The CDR3 consists of 12 residues. Trimming left V 5 bases short and J 12 bases short, with 14 bases between. Germline lookup yields CDR1 MDHEN and CDR2 SYDVKM. The CDR3 DNA sequence: TGTGCCAGCAGTAGATACAGGGCTGCGCAGTTCTTC. Translated, it gives CASSRYRAAQFF.

V and J are TRBV4-2 and TRBJ1-1; D call uncertain. Germline CDR1 is LGHNA and CDR2 is YNFKEQ. The ends were cut back, 4 bases at V and 1 base at J, with 16 bases in the middle. This CDR3 comprises 16 residues. In DNA form, the CDR3 reads TGTGCCAGCAGCCCGGTTACCGCTTGGGAGAACACTGAAGCTTTCTTT. Amino acid sequence: CASSPVTAWENTEAFF.

This chain joins TRBV2 and TRBJ2-7; D gene ambiguous. The V end lost 4 bases, the J end lost 0 bases, and 10 bases lay between the germline ends. Germline CDR1 and CDR2: SNHLY and FYNNEI. The CDR3 sequence is 14 residues long. The CDR3 nucleotides are TGTGCCAGCAGTGGTGACTTGCCCTCCTACGAGCAGTACTTC. Amino acids: CASSGDLPSYEQYF. Full variable domain (outside the CDR3, taken from reference TRBV2 and TRBJ2-7): EPEVTQTPSHQVTQMGQEVILRCVPISNHLYFYWYRQILGQKVEFLVSFYNNEISEKSEIFDDQFSVERPDGSNFTLKIRSTKLEDSAMYFCASSGDLPSYEQYFGPGTRLTVT.

This chain uses TRBV27 with TRBJ1-1; D is unclear. The CDR3 has 14 amino acids. The V end lost 3 bases, the J end lost 0 bases, and 8 bases lay between the germline ends. Germline CDR1 and CDR2: MNHEY and SMNVEV (reference sequence). The CDR3: CASSFRGLNTEAFF. CDR3 sequence (DNA): TGTGCCAGCAGTTTCCGCGGTTTGAACACTGAAGCTTTCTTT.

The gene calls are TRBV30 and TRBJ1-6, with TRBD1 as a possible D gene (6 bases). CDR1 GTSNPN and CDR2 SVGIG come from the germline V gene (reference sequence). The CDR3 is made up of 15 amino acids. V lost 5 bases to trimming and J lost 10 bases, with 21 bases between them. CDR3 region: CAWDTGTGSVSPLHF. CDR3 in DNA: TGTGCCTGGGACACAGGGACTGGTAGTGTGTCACCCCTCCACTTT.

CDR3 sequence (DNA): TGTGCCATAATCTACCGGGGCGAAGGGGCAGATACGCAGTATTTT. This translates into CAIIYRGEGADTQYF. J is TRBJ2-3 and V is TRBV2; possibly TRBD1 or TRBD2 for D (5 bases each). V shed 10 bases and J shed 4 bases, with 21 bases lying between them. Germline V lookup: CDR1 SNHLY, CDR2 FYNNEI. This CDR3 comprises 15 residues.

V is TRBV7-8 and J is TRBJ1-4, with D possibly matching TRBD1 (5 bases). Looked up from germline, CDR1 is SGHVS and CDR2 is FQNEAQ. The V and J ends lost 5 bases and 8 bases respectively, with 21 bases between them. The CDR3 length is 16 residues. The CDR3 loop reads CASSNLGGREEEKLFF. DNA for the CDR3: TGTGCCAGCAGCAACCTCGGCGGCAGGGAAGAGGAAAAACTGTTTTTT.

The chain carries TRBV23-1 and TRBJ2-3; D is unresolved. TRBV23-1 is an ORF; its function is uncertain. Trimming removed 3 bases from V and 0 bases from J, with 16 bases in between. This CDR3 comprises 17 residues. CDR3 nucleotide sequence: TGCGCCAGCAGTCAGTTCAACCGTCCAGGTAGCACAGATACGCAGTATTTT. This sequence encodes CASSQFNRPGSTDTQYF.

This chain connects TRBV27 to TRBJ2-7, with D perhaps given as TRBD1 or TRBD2 (5 bases each). Between the trimmed V and J ends, which lost 6 bases and 12 bases, there was a span of 21 bases. This CDR3 is built from 13 residues. Germline loops: CDR1 MNHEY, CDR2 SMNVEV (reference sequence). The CDR3 DNA follows: TGTGCCAGCAGCGCCTTGACTGGGACCAGGCGGTACTTC. It codes for CASSALTGTRRYF.

V usage is TRBV30 and J usage is TRBJ2-6; TRBD1 is a possible D gene (5 bases). The CDR3 sequence is 16 residues long. Germline CDR1 reads GTSNPN; CDR2 reads SVGIG (reference sequence). V gave up 0 bases and J gave up 1 base, with 10 bases separating them. The CDR3 DNA reads as TGTGCCTGGAGTGTTAATAGGGGTTCTGGGGCCAACGTCCTGACTTTC. As protein: CAWSVNRGSGANVLTF.

The genes are TRBV2 and TRBJ2-1; D not resolved. V shed 8 bases and J shed 5 bases, with 16 bases lying between them. Germline V lookup: CDR1 SNHLY, CDR2 FYNNEI. The CDR3 sequence is 14 residues long. The CDR3 loop is CASFKAAPHNEQFF. DNA for the CDR3: TGTGCCAGCTTTAAGGCAGCCCCCCACAATGAGCAGTTCTTC.

This sequence joins TRBV5-1 and TRBJ2-7, with TRBD1 identical over 7 bases. CDR1 and CDR2 (germline): SGHRS, YFSETQ. The CDR3 is 15 residues long. The V gene end was trimmed by 0 bases and the J gene end by 5 bases; junction bases not matched to a gene: 8. As DNA, the CDR3 is TGCGCCAGCAGCTTGGCGAGGGACAGTAGGGACGAGCAGTACTTC. It specifies CASSLARDSRDEQYF.

V is TRBV27 and J is TRBJ2-1, with TRBD1 matching over 7 bases. This CDR3 has 15 residues. Germline values: CDR1 MNHEY, CDR2 SMNVEV (reference sequence). Trimming removed 6 bases from V and 5 bases from J; junction bases left unmatched: 10. CDR3 sequence reads: CASRTGQVGDNEQFF. Here the CDR3 DNA reads TGTGCCAGCAGGACAGGACAGGTGGGGGACAATGAGCAGTTCTTC.